Presented here are 19 T cell receptor beta chains from one specimen sequenced in a study of T cells after posttransplantation cyclophosphamide. Clones were sequenced by immunoSEQ multiplex PCR, and TCRdb holds only the in-frame ones, with some missing. The sample has some 49,000 clones; roughly nine tenths are singletons. Sequencing input: PBMCs. These receptors all come from a woman in her 50s in good health and a related stem cell transplant donor.

The V and J genes are TRBV5-6 and TRBJ2-2; 8 bases line up with TRBD2. The germline CDR1 and CDR2 sequences are SGHDT and YYEEEE. This CDR3 spans 15 amino acids. V shed 2 bases, J shed 1 base, and the junction held 1 base outside the gene matches. In nucleotides, the CDR3 is TGTGCCAGCAGCTTCGGGAGGGTGAACACCGGGGAGCTGTTTTTT. Amino acids: CASSFGRVNTGELFF.

V is TRBV5-6 and J is TRBJ2-7; 10 nucleotides align to TRBD1. CDR1 is SGHDT and CDR2 is YYEEEE in the germline V gene. The CDR3 is made up of 13 amino acids. V gave up 7 bases and J gave up 5 bases; unmatched junction bases: 6. Here the CDR3 reads CASGLTGGNEQYF. CDR3 DNA sequence: TGTGCCAGCGGTTTGACAGGGGGCAACGAGCAGTACTTC.

In its sample, this clone was seen once. The CDR3 here is CASSLNLAISYNEQFF. The CDR3 DNA sequence: TGCGCCAGCAGCCTGAACCTAGCGATCTCCTACAATGAGCAGTTCTTC. The chain uses TRBV5-1 and TRBJ2-1; weak D call: TRBD2 (6 bases). The CDR3 spans 16 residues. Between the trimmed V and J ends, which lost 4 bases and 0 bases, there was a span of 14 bases. In germline, CDR1 is SGHRS, CDR2 YFSETQ.

The chain couples TRBV5-4 to TRBJ2-6; 8 bases are shared with TRBD2. V lost 4 bases and J lost 4; bases outside the gene matches: 7. CDR1 SGHNT and CDR2 YYREEE come from the germline V gene (reference sequence). This CDR3 has 16 amino acids. The CDR3 loop is CASSRGGLQGANVLTF. CDR3 DNA: TGTGCCAGCAGCCGGGGGGGGTTACAAGGGGCCAACGTCCTGACTTTC.

The chain uses TRBV19 and TRBJ2-2; a weak D match, TRBD2 (6 bases). Germline V gene lookup returns CDR1 LNHDA and CDR2 SQIVND (reference sequence). The CDR3 length is 12 residues. V lost 4 bases and J lost 6, with 6 bases in between. The CDR3 loop is CASSTGAGELFF. The CDR3 nucleotides are TGTGCCAGTAGTACGGGGGCCGGGGAGCTGTTTTTT.

The chain has TRBV7-8 and TRBJ1-5, with 9 bases lining up with TRBD1. After removal of 5 bases from V and 1 base from J, the junction contained 6 bases not matched to a gene. Germline V gene lookup returns CDR1 SGHVS and CDR2 FQNEAQ. The CDR3 runs 16 residues. The CDR3 loop reads CASSPWTGESNQPQHF. The CDR3 DNA sequence: TGTGCCAGCAGCCCGTGGACAGGGGAAAGCAATCAGCCCCAGCATTTT.

The chain has TRBV7-2 and TRBJ2-7, with D possibly being TRBD1 (6 bases). From germline, CDR1 is SGHTA and CDR2 FQGNSA. Trimming took off 5 bases at V and 1 base at J, with 15 bases between the two ends. The CDR3 is 15 amino acids. The CDR3 nucleotides read TGTGCCAGCAGCATAACAGGGACCGGGTCCTACGAGCAGTACTTC. This sequence encodes CASSITGTGSYEQYF.

The rearrangement links TRBV15 to TRBJ2-7; TRBD2 matches at 10 bases. Germline trimming cut 6 bases from V and 0 bases from J; bases unmatched to any gene: 8. Germline V gene data show CDR1 as LNHNV and CDR2 as YYDKDF (reference sequence). The CDR3 consists of 16 residues. The CDR3 sequence is CATSLLAGASSYEQYF. CDR3 bases: TGTGCCACCAGTCTCCTAGCGGGAGCCAGCTCCTACGAGCAGTACTTC.

The chain employs TRBV25-1 and TRBJ2-1; D may be TRBD2 (6 bases). The CDR3 loop spans 16 amino acids. Deletions cut 7 bases from V and 3 bases from J, with 19 bases between. Germline lookup yields CDR1 MGHDK and CDR2 SYGVNS. Here the CDR3 reads CASTPTGGLGYNEQFF. CDR3 DNA sequence: TGTGCCAGCACTCCTACCGGAGGGTTGGGCTACAATGAGCAGTTCTTC.

The CDR3 DNA reads TGTGCCAGCAGCTTAGTGGCAGGCGAGTACCAAGAGACCCAGTACTTC. Residues: CASSLVAGEYQETQYF. The chain links TRBV13 to TRBJ2-5, with D unresolved. The length of the CDR3 is 16 residues. Per germline, CDR1 PRHDT and CDR2 FYEKMQ (reference sequence). V was trimmed by 1 base and J by 0 bases, leaving 12 bases between them. The full variable domain, rest sourced from reference TRBV13 and TRBJ2-5, is AAGVIQSPRHLIKEKRETATLKCYPIPRHDTVYWYQQGPGQDPQFLISFYEKMQSDKGSIPDRFSAQQFSDYHSELNMSSLELGDSALYFCASSLVAGEYQETQYFGPGTRLLVL.

The CDR3 protein is CASSLDRALGYTF. CDR3 coding DNA: TGTGCCAGCAGCTTGGACAGAGCCCTAGGCTACACCTTC. The V and J genes are TRBV7-3 and TRBJ1-2; possible D gene TRBD1, 6 bases. The V gene's germline CDR1 is SGHTA and CDR2 FQGTGA. This CDR3 has 13 amino acids. V was trimmed by 3 bases and J by 8 bases, leaving 13 bases between them.

This clone was seen only once. This chain joins TRBV5-1 and TRBJ2-7; 10 bases line up with TRBD1. The germline V gene has CDR1 SGHRS and CDR2 YFSETQ. The V gene end was trimmed by 0 bases and the J gene end by 3 bases; junction bases not matched to a gene: 9. The CDR3 totals 17 residues. The CDR3 loop reads CASSLAGGQGFSYEQYF. For the CDR3, the DNA is TGCGCCAGCAGCTTGGCCGGGGGACAGGGGTTTAGCTACGAGCAGTACTTC.

V and J are TRBV7-2 and TRBJ1-3; TRBD1 matches at 7 bases. The germline V gene encodes CDR1 SGHTA and CDR2 FQGNSA. Trimming cost V 5 bases and J 1 base; bases outside gene matches: 2. The CDR3 has 14 amino acids. The CDR3 region has the DNA TGTGCCAGCAGCGAGGGGGCGTCTGGAAACACCATATATTTT. Translated, it gives CASSEGASGNTIYF. The whole variable domain, filled in from reference TRBV7-2 and TRBJ1-3, reads GAGVSQSPSNKVTEKGKDVELRCDPISGHTALYWYRQSLGQGLEFLIYFQGNSAPDKSGLPSDRFSAERTGGSVSTLTIQRTQQEDSAVYLCASSEGASGNTIYFGEGSWLTVV.

The chain employs TRBV15 and TRBJ1-2, with TRBD1 matching over 8 bases. The CDR3 spans 15 residues. The junction had 7 bases not matched to a gene; V was cut back by 3 bases and J by 4 bases. Germline assignment: CDR1 LNHNV and CDR2 YYDKDF (reference sequence). The CDR3 DNA sequence: TGTGCCACCAGCAGGGACAGGGTATTAGGCTATGGCTACACCTTC. Translation gives CATSRDRVLGYGYTF.

This chain uses TRBV7-2 with TRBJ2-1; 8 nucleotides match TRBD2. Germline CDR1 reads SGHTA; CDR2 reads FQGNSA. This CDR3 has 17 amino acids. V lost 1 base, J lost 8 bases, and 13 bases stayed unmatched. As DNA, the CDR3 is TGTGCCAGCAGCTTAGGAGGCGGCGGGAGGACCAGGGATGAGCAGTTCTTC. Translation gives CASSLGGGGRTRDEQFF.

This clone was observed a single time. The chain carries TRBV6-1 and TRBJ2-2, with TRBD2 matching over 14 bases. V gave up 10 bases and J gave up 6 bases; unmatched junction bases: 7. The V gene's germline CDR1 is MNHNS and CDR2 SASEGT. The CDR3 sequence is 15 residues long. CDR3 DNA: TGTGCCATCAGACTAGCGGGAGGGCTCTCCGGGGAGCTGTTTTTT. Amino acids: CAIRLAGGLSGELFF.

V gene TRBV5-1 combines with J gene TRBJ2-1, with 9 bases aligning to TRBD2. After removal of 0 bases from V and 4 bases from J, the junction contained 5 bases not matched to a gene. This CDR3 contains 16 residues. Germline V gene sequence: CDR1 SGHRS, CDR2 YFSETQ. Written as DNA, the CDR3 is TGCGCCAGCAGCTTGGAAAGACTAGCGGAGTACAATGAGCAGTTCTTC. This sequence encodes CASSLERLAEYNEQFF.

V gene TRBV28 combines with J gene TRBJ1-5, with a weak D call TRBD1 (5 bases). V lost 11 bases and J 2 bases, leaving 10 bases between the germline ends. The germline V gene encodes CDR1 MDHEN and CDR2 SYDVKM. The CDR3 covers 12 residues. CDR3 DNA sequence: TGTGCCTTGGGGGGGGGCAATCAGCCCCAGCATTTT. Translated: CALGGGNQPQHF.

V is TRBV18 and J is TRBJ1-4; D remains ambiguous. V dropped 2 bases and J dropped 4 bases, with 11 bases sitting between them. The CDR3 runs to 15 residues. The germline V gene encodes CDR1 KGHSH and CDR2 LQKENI. This CDR3 is CASSPVQAVNEKLFF. DNA for the CDR3: TGTGCCAGCTCACCAGTTCAGGCAGTTAATGAAAAACTGTTTTTT.